This TCR beta chain was sequenced during a study of cytomegalovirus exposure and HLA in healthy donors. Study-level results: Across donors, sequencing depth was assumed by presence/absence analyses to be roughly uniform.

The PCR had 60 Vbeta and 13 Jbeta primers. This table comes from immunoSEQ multiplex PCR, and its TCRdb copy is limited to in-frame clones, with some not included. The sample contains about 140,000 clones, around 90% of which appear only once. The CDR3 consists of 14 residues. Germline CDR1 is SGHNT and CDR2 is YENEEA. After removal of 3 bases from V and 0 bases from J, the junction contained 0 bases not matched to a gene. As to this clone: What it binds is unknown.

The sequence came from a woman aged 40 to 49 in good health and CMV-seronegative. The chain uses TRBV11-3 and TRBJ2-7; 9 positions match TRBD1. Specimen: PBMCs. In DNA form, the CDR3 reads TGTGCCAGCAGCTTGACAGGGGGCTCCTACGAGCAGTACTTC. As protein: CASSLTGGSYEQYF.